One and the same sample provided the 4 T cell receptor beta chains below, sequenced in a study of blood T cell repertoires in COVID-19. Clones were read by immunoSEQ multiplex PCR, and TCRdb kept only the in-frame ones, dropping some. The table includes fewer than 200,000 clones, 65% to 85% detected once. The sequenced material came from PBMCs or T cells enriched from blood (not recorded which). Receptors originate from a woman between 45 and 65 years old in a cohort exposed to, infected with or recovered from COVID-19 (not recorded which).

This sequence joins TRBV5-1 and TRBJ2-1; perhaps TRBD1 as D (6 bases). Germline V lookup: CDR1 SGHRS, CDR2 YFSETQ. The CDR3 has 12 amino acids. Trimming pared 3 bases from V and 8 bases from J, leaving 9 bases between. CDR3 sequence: CASSSRTDEQFF. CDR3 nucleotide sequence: TGCGCCAGCAGCTCAAGGACAGATGAGCAGTTCTTC.

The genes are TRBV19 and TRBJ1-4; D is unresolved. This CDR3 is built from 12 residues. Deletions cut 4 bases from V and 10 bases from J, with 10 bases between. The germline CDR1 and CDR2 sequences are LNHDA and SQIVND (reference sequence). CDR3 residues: CASSTQEGKLFF. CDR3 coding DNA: TGTGCCAGTAGTACACAAGAGGGAAAACTGTTTTTT.

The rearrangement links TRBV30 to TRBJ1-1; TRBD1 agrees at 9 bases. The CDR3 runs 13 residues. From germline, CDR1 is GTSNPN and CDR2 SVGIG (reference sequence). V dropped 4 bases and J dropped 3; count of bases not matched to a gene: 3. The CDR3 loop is CAWTWDRDTEAFF. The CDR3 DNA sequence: TGTGCCTGGACTTGGGACAGGGACACTGAAGCTTTCTTT.

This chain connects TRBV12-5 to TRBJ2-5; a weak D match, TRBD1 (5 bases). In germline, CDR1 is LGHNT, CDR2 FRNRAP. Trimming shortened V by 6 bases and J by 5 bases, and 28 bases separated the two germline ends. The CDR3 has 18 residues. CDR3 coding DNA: TGTGCTAGTGGCGCCCCCCAACGGACATACACTGTCCGGGAGACCCAGTACTTC. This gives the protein CASGAPQRTYTVRETQYF.